The 31 T cell receptor beta chains below all came from one sample that was sequenced in a study of blood T cell repertoires in COVID-19. Profiling relied on immunoSEQ multiplex PCR, and the TCRdb table lists in-frame clones only, not all of them. The sample yields some 180,000 clones, about four fifths seen once. Sequencing used peripheral blood. The receptors originated from a woman of 80 years or more with acute or convalescent COVID-19.

The V call is TRBV6-2 or TRBV6-3, the J call TRBJ2-7; D is unresolved. CDR1 is MNHEY, CDR2 SVGEGT, per germline. The CDR3 sequence is 12 residues long. Trimming shortened V by 4 bases and J by 4 bases, and 8 bases separated the two germline ends. The CDR3 loop is CASSSFYYEQYF. In DNA form, the CDR3 reads TGTGCCAGCAGTTCGTTCTATTACGAGCAGTACTTC.

The V and J genes are TRBV23-1 and TRBJ2-7; a weak D match, TRBD1 (5 bases). TRBV23-1 is an ORF, with its function uncertain. The CDR3 runs to 13 residues. Trimming cost V 3 bases and J 2 bases, with 8 bases left between them. The CDR3 here is CASSHKGPYEQYF. The CDR3 nucleotides are TGCGCCAGCAGTCATAAGGGGCCCTACGAGCAGTACTTC.

The chain employs TRBV6-6 and TRBJ2-5; D is unclear. V was shortened by 4 bases and J by 2 bases, with 8 bases between the two germline ends. Germline CDR1 and CDR2: MNHNY and SVGAGI (reference sequence). The CDR3 consists of 13 residues. CDR3 DNA sequence: TGTGCCAGCAGTTTCCCAGGTCAAGAGACCCAGTACTTC. It translates to CASSFPGQETQYF.

The table lists this clone with a few counts. The CDR3 DNA follows: TGCGCCAGCAGCTTTACAGGGGGCCCCTCACCCCTCCACTTT. Encoded protein: CASSFTGGPSPLHF. This chain joins TRBV5-1 and TRBJ1-6; 9 bases are shared with TRBD1. The CDR3 covers 14 residues. With 2 bases clipped from V and 10 bases from J, the junction kept 4 bases outside the gene matches. In germline, CDR1 is SGHRS, CDR2 YFSETQ.

This clone was seen a handful of times. The chain employs TRBV2 and TRBJ2-7, with a tentative D call TRBD1 (5 bases). This CDR3 is 15 amino acids long. The V and J ends lost 3 bases and 2 bases respectively, with 14 bases between them. Germline V gives CDR1 SNHLY, CDR2 FYNNEI. As DNA, the CDR3 is TGTGCCAGCAGTGATAGCTGGCCAGGGACCTACGAGCAGTACTTC. This translates into CASSDSWPGTYEQYF.

The chain uses TRBV30 and TRBJ1-4; D unresolved. This CDR3 is 13 amino acids long. Germline values: CDR1 GTSNPN, CDR2 SVGIG (reference sequence). V was clipped by 0 bases and J by 8 bases, with 10 bases between them. The CDR3 DNA reads TGTGCCTGGAGTGTACTTTCCGGGGAAAAACTGTTTTTT. Its translation is CAWSVLSGEKLFF.

This clone was counted between two and nine times. The chain is built from TRBV24-1 and TRBJ2-3; 7 bases agree with TRBD1. Germline V gene sequence: CDR1 KGHDR, CDR2 SFDVKD. V shed 4 bases, J shed 5 bases, and the junction held 17 bases outside the gene matches. This CDR3 region has 18 residues. CDR3 nucleotide sequence: TGTGCCACCAGTGACACAAGGGGCGGTGCAGGGGGACGAGATACGCAGTATTTT. Encoded protein: CATSDTRGGAGGRDTQYF.

This clone has a single count. The rearrangement links TRBV6-5 to TRBJ2-7; 7 nucleotides align to TRBD2. Germline V CDR1 and CDR2: MNHEY, SVGAGI. The CDR3 runs to 14 residues. Trimming removed 5 bases from V and 3 bases from J; junction bases left unmatched: 7. CDR3 residues: CASSPLAENYEQYF. The CDR3 region has the DNA TGTGCCAGCAGTCCCCTAGCGGAGAACTACGAGCAGTACTTC.

The genes are TRBV10-1 and TRBJ1-3; D is undetermined. The V and J ends lost 3 bases and 3 bases respectively, with 6 bases between them. CDR1 WNHNN and CDR2 SYGVQD come from the germline V gene (reference sequence). CDR3 length equals 13 residues. In DNA, the CDR3 is TGCGCCAGCAGTGATGGCGGTGGAAACACCATATATTTT. Translated, it gives CASSDGGGNTIYF.

This clone was counted a few times. Here the CDR3 reads CASSRDRDQPQHF. CDR3 sequence (DNA): TGTGCCAGCAGCCGGGACAGGGATCAGCCCCAGCATTTT. The V call is TRBV7-3, the J call TRBJ1-5; TRBD1 aligns across 9 bases. This CDR3 has 13 residues. Germline CDR1 and CDR2: SGHTA and FQGTGA. V gave up 5 bases and J gave up 5 bases; unmatched junction bases: 1.

This clone was detected once. This chain uses TRBV5-1 with TRBJ1-3; D is unclear. Germline CDR1 SGHRS, CDR2 YFSETQ. Trimming removed 3 bases at V and 2 bases at J, with 15 bases between. The CDR3 totals 16 residues. In DNA form, the CDR3 reads TGCGCCAGCAGCTCGGGGATGACGGAGCCTGGAAACACCATATATTTT. Translated: CASSSGMTEPGNTIYF.

The V gene is TRBV19, the J gene TRBJ1-2, with 7 bases identical to TRBD1. Trimming removed 4 bases from V and 2 bases from J; junction bases left unmatched: 1. This CDR3 comprises 13 residues. The germline V gene has CDR1 LNHDA and CDR2 SQIVND (reference sequence). CDR3 region: CASSRGQNYGYTF. The CDR3 bases are TGTGCCAGTAGTAGGGGACAGAACTATGGCTACACCTTC.

The chain employs TRBV6-6 and TRBJ2-1, with 9 bases identical to TRBD2. Germline values: CDR1 MNHNY, CDR2 SVGAGI (reference sequence). V was clipped by 10 bases and J by 7 bases; unmatched bases: 5. The CDR3 runs to 12 residues. CDR3 coding DNA: TGTGCCACGCGGGGGGGATGGAATGAGCAGTTCTTC. Its protein product is CATRGGWNEQFF.

CDR3 region: CASSKDRGTYEQYF. The CDR3 bases are TGCGCCAGCAGCAAGGACAGGGGGACCTACGAGCAGTACTTC. V and J are TRBV5-1 and TRBJ2-7; 10 bases align to TRBD1. The ends lost 4 bases at V and 2 bases at J; junction bases unmatched: 3. Germline V CDR1 and CDR2: SGHRS, YFSETQ. This CDR3 has 14 residues.

This sequence joins TRBV6-5 and TRBJ2-2; 10 nucleotides agree with TRBD1. V dropped 7 bases and J dropped 7; count of bases not matched to a gene: 6. This CDR3 contains 14 residues. Germline V gene sequence: CDR1 MNHEY, CDR2 SVGAGI. The CDR3 DNA reads TGTGCCAGCAAGCGGACAGGGGGAGTCGGGGAGCTGTTTTTT. It specifies CASKRTGGVGELFF.

This clone came up a few times. J is TRBJ1-4 and V is TRBV6-4, with TRBD1 matching 7 bases. V shed 6 bases, J shed 6 bases, and the junction held 10 bases outside the gene matches. The V gene's germline CDR1 is MRHNA and CDR2 SNTAGT. This CDR3 is built from 15 residues. The CDR3: CASREQGKQDEKLFF. The CDR3 DNA reads TGTGCCAGCAGAGAACAGGGGAAGCAGGATGAAAAACTGTTTTTT.

The chain combines TRBV7-2 with TRBJ2-3; 13 nucleotides match TRBD2. Germline CDR1 reads SGHTA; CDR2 reads FQGNSA. The CDR3 extends over 17 amino acids. V trimming: 6 bases; J trimming: 1 base; junction bases outside the gene matches: 7. CDR3 in amino acids: CASSPTSGGPRTDTQYF. The DNA of the CDR3 is TGTGCCAGCAGTCCGACTAGCGGGGGGCCCCGCACAGATACGCAGTATTTT.

The chain carries TRBV12-3 or TRBV12-4 and TRBJ1-3; tentative D call: TRBD1 (5 bases). V was clipped by 7 bases and J by 9 bases, with 16 bases between them. This CDR3 is built from 13 residues. CDR3 amino acids: CASTLGGWGTIYF. In DNA, the CDR3 is TGTGCCAGCACCTTGGGGGGATGGGGCACCATATATTTT.

CDR3 loop: CATSPGLSGAVDEQFF. The CDR3 coding sequence is TGTGCCACCAGCCCAGGGCTCAGCGGGGCGGTCGATGAGCAGTTCTTC. The chain links TRBV24-1 to TRBJ2-1; the match to TRBD2 covers 7 bases. V shed 7 bases and J 8 bases; nucleotides not matched to a gene: 16. This CDR3 has 16 residues. Germline V CDR1 and CDR2: KGHDR, SFDVKD.

The genes are TRBV19 and TRBJ1-2; the D gene is possibly TRBD1 (6 bases). V lost 4 bases, J lost 0 bases, and 12 bases lay in between. This CDR3 comprises 15 residues. Germline lookup yields CDR1 LNHDA and CDR2 SQIVND (reference sequence). In DNA, the CDR3 is TGTGCCAGTAGTAGCCGGGACACGCCTAACTATGGCTACACCTTC. Its protein product is CASSSRDTPNYGYTF.

About this clone itself: Other DNA variants within this sample encode the same CDR3. The V gene is TRBV9, the J gene TRBJ2-6; D is ambiguous. Germline CDR1 and CDR2: SGDLS and YYNGEE. V was cut by 0 bases and J by 1 base, with 8 bases left in between. CDR3 length: 16 residues. Here the CDR3 DNA reads TGTGCCAGCAGCGTAGCTGGCGGTTCTGGGGCCAACGTCCTGACTTTC. This encodes CASSVAGGSGANVLTF. The whole variable domain, filled in from reference TRBV9 and TRBJ2-6, reads DSGVTQTPKHLITATGQRVTLRCSPRSGDLSVYWYQQSLDQGLQFLIQYYNGEERAKGNILERFSAQQFPDLHSELNLSSLELGDSALYFCASSVAGGSGANVLTFGAGSRLTVL.

The rearrangement uses TRBV19 and TRBJ2-5; 10 positions match TRBD1. Germline V CDR1 and CDR2: LNHDA, SQIVND (reference sequence). J lost 0 bases, V lost 5 bases, and 6 bases had no gene match. The CDR3 length is 16 residues. The CDR3 here is CASSVGTGAYQETQYF. The CDR3 bases are TGTGCCAGTAGTGTCGGGACAGGGGCTTACCAAGAGACCCAGTACTTC.

The chain is built from TRBV5-6 and TRBJ2-1, with TRBD1 identical over 7 bases. Looked up from germline, CDR1 is SGHDT and CDR2 is YYEEEE. The CDR3 sequence is 12 residues long. The ends lost 4 bases at V and 8 bases at J; junction bases unmatched: 3. DNA for the CDR3: TGTGCCAGCAGCCGTCAGGGGGATGAGCAGTTCTTC. Translated, it gives CASSRQGDEQFF.

The DNA for the CDR3 is TGTGCCAGCAGTTCTAAAGCGGGAGGGAACACCGGGGAGCTGTTTTTT. Translating it yields CASSSKAGGNTGELFF. The chain is built from TRBV5-6 and TRBJ2-2; TRBD2 matches 9 bases. Looked up from germline, CDR1 is SGHDT and CDR2 is YYEEEE. J gave up 1 base and V 5 bases, and 6 bases lay outside the gene matches. The CDR3 is 16 amino acids.

This clone occurred once. The chain links TRBV20-1 to TRBJ2-3; a weak D match, TRBD2 (5 bases). Trimming pared 3 bases from V and 1 base from J, leaving 8 bases between. This CDR3 has 13 amino acids. Germline V gene data show CDR1 as DFQATT and CDR2 as SNEGSKA (reference sequence). CDR3 protein: CSASKRGTDTQYF. CDR3 nucleotide sequence: TGCAGTGCTAGTAAGAGGGGCACAGATACGCAGTATTTT.

The chain uses TRBV5-1 and TRBJ2-7; 8 bases are shared with TRBD2. CDR3 length: 13 amino acids. The germline gives CDR1 SGHRS, CDR2 YFSETQ. The V gene end was trimmed by 0 bases and the J gene end by 5 bases; junction bases not matched to a gene: 1. The CDR3 DNA sequence: TGCGCCAGCAGCTTGGGACTAGCGAACGAGCAGTACTTC. Encoded protein: CASSLGLANEQYF.

The V call is TRBV6-2 or TRBV6-3, the J call TRBJ2-7; D perhaps matches TRBD1 (5 bases). V was shortened by 3 bases and J by 2 bases, with 11 bases between the two germline ends. The germline gives CDR1 MNHEY, CDR2 SVGEGT. There are 14 residues in the CDR3. The CDR3 DNA reads as TGTGCCAGCAGTTATTTGGCAGGGCCCTACGAGCAGTACTTC. Amino acids: CASSYLAGPYEQYF.

The chain employs TRBV6-2 or TRBV6-3 and TRBJ1-2; 7 positions agree with TRBD1. CDR1 is MNHEY and CDR2 is SVGEGT in the germline V gene. Germline trimming cut 2 bases from V and 2 bases from J; bases unmatched to any gene: 5. This CDR3 has 15 residues. CDR3 nucleotides: TGTGCCAGCAGTTACCCGACAGGGAGCAACTATGGCTACACCTTC. It is translated as CASSYPTGSNYGYTF.

The CDR3 here is CASSYIGDKFF. The CDR3 nucleotides are TGTGCCAGCAGTTATATCGGGGATAAGTTCTTC. The V and J genes are TRBV6-2 or TRBV6-3 and TRBJ2-1; maybe TRBD2 (5 bases). The germline V and J ends were trimmed by 3 bases and 14 bases, with 11 bases remaining between them. CDR1 MNHEY and CDR2 SVGEGT come from the germline V gene. The CDR3 is 11 amino acids.

CDR3 sequence reads: CASSRDRGGDEQYF. The CDR3 bases are TGTGCCAGTAGTAGGGACAGGGGTGGCGACGAGCAGTACTTC. The rearrangement uses TRBV19 and TRBJ2-7; TRBD1 matches 10 bases. After removal of 4 bases from V and 5 bases from J, the junction contained 5 bases not matched to a gene. The CDR3 loop spans 14 amino acids. Germline V gene sequence: CDR1 LNHDA, CDR2 SQIVND (reference sequence).

This clone was seen only a few times. The gene calls are TRBV6-5 and TRBJ2-7; 10 nucleotides agree with TRBD2. The V and J ends lost 2 bases and 5 bases, in that order; junction bases with no gene match: 6. There are 15 residues in the CDR3. The V gene's germline CDR1 is MNHEY and CDR2 SVGAGI. CDR3 sequence (DNA): TGTGCCAGCAGTTACACCGGGACTAGCGAAAACGAGCAGTACTTC. Its protein is CASSYTGTSENEQYF.